This paragraph reports one T cell receptor (beta chain). Libraries were prepared by immunoSEQ multiplex PCR; TCRdb keeps only in-frame clonotypes and omits some of them. The top ten clones hold about 9.9% of a sample with around 310,000 clones, approximately 89% of them seen once. Cohort assignment relied on participant-reported clinical history. Donors of Cohort 3 who recovered were those that had two negative PCRs, clearance, or symptom resolution. The V end was cut by 4 bases, the J end by 0 bases, with 13 bases between. Germline CDR1 and CDR2: WNHNN and SYGVQD (reference sequence). CDR3 size: 16 residues. This sample stems from a study of blood T cell repertoires in COVID-19. Across the whole study: Some COVID-19 samples were acute and others convalescent; all came from the United States, Italy and Spain. T cells, B-cell-depleted T cells, or PBMCs provided the cDNA or gDNA that served as material.

The TCR was taken from a woman aged 40 to 50 who had recovered from COVID-19. Specimen: PBMCs or T cells enriched from blood (not recorded which). The V and J genes are TRBV10-1 and TRBJ2-1, with D perhaps TRBD2 (5 bases). The CDR3 loop is CASSGMDEGSYNEQFF. The CDR3 bases are TGCGCCAGCAGTGGGATGGACGAGGGCTCCTACAATGAGCAGTTCTTC.